A selection of T cell receptor beta chains follows, all from one sample in a study of T cells in Graves' hyperthyroidism and ophthalmopathy. MiXCR was run by TCRdb on the multiplex PCR reads, yielding one entry per CDR3 protein. In the table there are 350,000 to 400,000 distinct CDR3 sequences, 15% of which are singletons. The sequenced sample consisted of blood. All receptors come from a woman in her 30s with Graves' hyperthyroidism. Both conserved end residues are trimmed from each CDR3. Each record gives: J gene, V gene, CDR3 length, CDR3 protein.

>TRBJ1-1|TRBV4-1|11
ASSPPTVAEAF
>TRBJ2-2|TRBV7-2|12
ASSLDANTGELF
>TRBJ2-3|TRBV28|15
ASSLVVSSGTSDTQY
>TRBJ2-1|TRBV24-1|16
ATSGVVEAGVDYNEQF
>TRBJ1-2|TRBV10-3|10
AIRGRDAGYT
>TRBJ2-7|TRBV27|11
ASSPLSSYEQY
>TRBJ1-1|TRBV6-1|12
ASRPPRGNTEAF
>TRBJ1-1|TRBV29-1|11
SGRDRGFGEAF
>TRBJ2-3|TRBV2|9
ASSAPDTQY
>TRBJ2-1|TRBV11-2|14
ASSLLAGGYTNEQF
>TRBJ2-2|TRBV15|12
ATSNPSGTGELF
>TRBJ1-6|TRBV25-1|13
ASTGQGGYNSPLH
>TRBJ2-1|TRBV24-1|14
ATSDNGLADNNEQF
>TRBJ2-5|TRBV5-1|13
ASSLSGTVGETQY
>TRBJ1-1|TRBV25-1|13
ASSEYNRKGTEAF
>TRBJ1-1|TRBV12-3/TRBV12-4|12
ASSLDGRDTEAF
>TRBJ2-2|TRBV20-1|12
SARPRRNTGELF
>TRBJ1-2|TRBV6-1|13
ASSNPGRLNYGYT
>TRBJ2-2|TRBV30|12
AWSQDFNTGELF
>TRBJ2-7|TRBV29-1|11
SVETGDGDEQY
>TRBJ2-2|TRBV2|11
ASSLTRTGELF
>TRBJ2-7|TRBV20-1|12
SAARLASPYEQY
>TRBJ2-5|TRBV3-1|11
ASSQEGRRTQY
>TRBJ2-5|TRBV30|12
AWSGVAEQETQY
>TRBJ1-1|TRBV30|14
AWTPGTQGANTEAF
>TRBJ1-3|TRBV28|13
ASSFSGARQNTIY
>TRBJ2-1|TRBV28|14
ASNSARTSGYNEQF
>TRBJ2-3|TRBV18|10
ASSRPTDTQY
>TRBJ1-2|TRBV28|13
AGSLPTGTGDPYT
>TRBJ2-1|TRBV3-1|12
ASSEGGFYNEQF
>TRBJ1-6|TRBV7-2|11
ASSLDDRSPLH
>TRBJ1-4|TRBV5-1|13
ASSFSEGHREKLF
>NA|TRBV20-1|12
SAATSGRANEQY
>TRBJ2-7|TRBV12-3/TRBV12-4|11
ASRGTGYYEQY
>NA|TRBV20-1|12
SAPYRGRAYEQF
>TRBJ2-7|TRBV28|15
ASSSPAGGGDSYEQY
>TRBJ2-7|TRBV12-3/TRBV12-4|9
ASGYLYEQY
>TRBJ2-2|TRBV12-3/TRBV12-4|13
ASSVGGAGTGELF
>TRBJ2-7|TRBV28|13
ASEAGVAGAYEQY
>TRBJ2-1|TRBV7-8|17
ASGPRDRGTSRSYNEQF
>TRBJ2-3|TRBV7-9|13
ASSLGLAGVVTQY